The 3 T cell receptor beta chains reported below all come from one sample, sequenced in a study of T cells after somatic rescue of genetic block. The method was immunoSEQ multiplex PCR; TCRdb's version includes in-frame clones alone and lacks a portion of them. The repertoire holds over 95,000 clones, with just over 90% as singletons. Sequenced input: peripheral blood mononuclear cells (PBMCs). The receptors were gathered from a young woman.

This chain uses TRBV7-7 with TRBJ2-5, with D perhaps TRBD2 (6 bases). The CDR3 is made up of 13 amino acids. Per the germline V gene, CDR1 is SSHAT and CDR2 is FNYEAQ (reference sequence). V lost 2 bases, J lost 5 bases, and 9 bases lay in between. CDR3 residues: CASSLNGGETQYF. The CDR3 DNA follows: TGTGCCAGCAGCTTAAATGGGGGGGAGACCCAGTACTTC.

This chain uses TRBV4-1 with TRBJ1-2; D uncertain. Trimming took 0 bases from V and 4 from J, leaving 9 bases between them. The CDR3 spans 14 residues. Germline V gene sequence: CDR1 MGHRA, CDR2 YSYEKL. Here the CDR3 reads CASSQDRDFYGYTF. Written as DNA, the CDR3 is TGCGCCAGCAGCCAAGATCGGGATTTCTATGGCTACACCTTC.

V gene TRBV7-2 combines with J gene TRBJ1-4; D is perhaps TRBD1 (5 bases). V lost 5 bases to trimming and J lost 8 bases, with 18 bases between them. Per the germline V gene, CDR1 is SGHTA and CDR2 is FQGNSA. CDR3 length equals 15 residues. CDR3 in amino acids: CASSPFLGVREKLFF. For the CDR3, the DNA is TGTGCCAGCAGCCCTTTCCTGGGGGTTCGGGAAAAACTGTTTTTT.